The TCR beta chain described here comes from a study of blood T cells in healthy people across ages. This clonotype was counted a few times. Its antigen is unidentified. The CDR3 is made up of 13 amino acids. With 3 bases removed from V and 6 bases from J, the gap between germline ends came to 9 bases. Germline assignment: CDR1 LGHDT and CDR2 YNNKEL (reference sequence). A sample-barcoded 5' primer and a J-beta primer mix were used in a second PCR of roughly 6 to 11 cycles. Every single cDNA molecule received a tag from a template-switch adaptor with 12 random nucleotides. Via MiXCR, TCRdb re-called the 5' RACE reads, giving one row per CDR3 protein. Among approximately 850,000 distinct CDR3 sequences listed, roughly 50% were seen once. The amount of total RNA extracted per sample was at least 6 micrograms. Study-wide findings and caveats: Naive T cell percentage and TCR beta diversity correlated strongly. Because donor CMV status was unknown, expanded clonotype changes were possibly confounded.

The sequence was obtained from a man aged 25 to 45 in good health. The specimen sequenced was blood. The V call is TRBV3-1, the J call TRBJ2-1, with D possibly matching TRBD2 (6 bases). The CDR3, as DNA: TGTGCCAGCAGCCAGTTCGGGGGCAATGAGCAGTTCTTC. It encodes CASSQFGGNEQFF.